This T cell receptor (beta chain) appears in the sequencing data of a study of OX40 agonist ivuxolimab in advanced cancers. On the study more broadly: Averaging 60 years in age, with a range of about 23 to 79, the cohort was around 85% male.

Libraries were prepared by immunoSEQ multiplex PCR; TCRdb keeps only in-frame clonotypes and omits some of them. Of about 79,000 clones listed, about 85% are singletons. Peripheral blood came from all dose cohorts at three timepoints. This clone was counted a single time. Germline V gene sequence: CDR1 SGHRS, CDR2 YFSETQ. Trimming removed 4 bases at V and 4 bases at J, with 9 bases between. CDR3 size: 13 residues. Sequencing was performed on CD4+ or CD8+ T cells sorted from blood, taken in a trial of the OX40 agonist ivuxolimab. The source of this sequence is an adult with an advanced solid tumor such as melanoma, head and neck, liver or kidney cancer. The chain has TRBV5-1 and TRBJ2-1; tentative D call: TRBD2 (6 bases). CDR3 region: CASSQAGYNEQFF. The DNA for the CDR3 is TGCGCCAGCAGCCAGGCGGGATACAATGAGCAGTTCTTC.